The sequence of this T cell receptor (beta chain) was determined in a study of T-cell memory formation after mild COVID-19. The wider study: The TCR clusters were mostly specific to one donor. Study outcomes and limitations: Memory from before infection featured some responding clones, which suggests cross-reactive memory joined.

TCRdb re-called the 5' RACE reads with MiXCR, one entry per CDR3 protein. The sample yields 90,000 to 120,000 distinct CDR3 sequences, roughly 14% seen once. Comment on this clonotype: Its antigen remains unidentified.

The CDR3 totals 14 residues. CDR1 and CDR2 from the germline V gene are MDHEN and SYDVKM. Trimming stripped 3 bases from V and 2 bases from J, with 10 bases between. The TCR comes from a man aged 18 to 29 who had mild COVID-19 (a few samples of this study predate the infection). Cell type and time point are not known. The sample taken for sequencing was PBMCs or a T cell subset sorted from them (not recorded which). The chain links TRBV28 to TRBJ1-2; D remains ambiguous. The CDR3 loop reads CASSFVGSNYGYTF. The CDR3 DNA sequence: TGTGCCAGCAGTTTTGTCGGCAGCAACTATGGCTACACCTTC.